This TCR beta chain was profiled in a study of cytomegalovirus exposure and HLA in healthy donors. Turning to this clone: As yet, its antigen is unknown.

General study results and limits: About 90% or about 30% of the time was how often most TCR beta V segments were productive, according to an earlier analysis. TCR beta V- and J-gene trimming, according to a later analysis, was linked to a missense DCLRE1C variant.

The study ran its PCR with 60 Vbeta and 13 Jbeta primers. Original handling: It was a later analysis that counted around 85 million unique TCR beta chains, of which some 12 million were shared. The data were produced by immunoSEQ multiplex PCR, yet TCRdb's version contains in-frame clones alone and is incomplete. V and J calls and clone size are copied from that table; D and trimming were computed from the DNA. The sample carries roughly 220,000 clones, 80% to 85% recorded once. This CDR3 contains 13 residues. The V gene lost 3 bases and the J gene lost 3 bases, with 9 bases spanning the gap. CDR1 and CDR2 from the germline V gene are MGHRA and YSYEKL.

Sequenced material: PBMCs. The clonotype comes from a woman between 35 and 50 years old in good health and CMV-seronegative. The chain employs TRBV4-1 and TRBJ2-7; D possibly corresponds to TRBD2 (6 bases). CDR3 in amino acids: CASSHGGYYEQYF. CDR3 in DNA: TGCGCCAGCAGCCACGGGGGATACTACGAGCAGTACTTC.